These 22 T cell receptor beta chains were all obtained from the same sample, sequenced in a study of shared clonotypes between healthy human individuals. Sequenced by immunoSEQ multiplex PCR; TCRdb stores in-frame clones only, minus some. The table shows about half a million clones, with approximately 79% occurring only once. Sequenced: PBMCs. Every receptor here comes from a woman between 40 and 50 years old in good health. Some clones in this sample may be carry-over from other donors' samples.

This chain uses TRBV5-1 with TRBJ2-5; 9 bases map to TRBD1. The CDR3 totals 14 residues. The germline gives CDR1 SGHRS, CDR2 YFSETQ. Trimming at V came to 4 bases and at J to 3 bases, leaving 4 bases not matched to a gene. The CDR3, as DNA: TGCGCCAGCAGCCGGTGGACAGGGGAAGAGACCCAGTACTTC. This sequence encodes CASSRWTGEETQYF.

The V gene is TRBV14, the J gene TRBJ2-1; D remains ambiguous. This CDR3 spans 14 amino acids. In germline, CDR1 is SGHDN, CDR2 FVKESK. The V and J ends lost 4 bases and 9 bases respectively, with 16 bases between them. The DNA for the CDR3 is TGTGCCAGCAGCCCAGAGCTAGGAACGGGTGAGCAGTTCTTC. It codes for CASSPELGTGEQFF.

Comment on this clone: An end of the junction differs from the germline gene, which may be a read error. The V gene is TRBV6-1, the J gene TRBJ2-3; D is unclear. Germline CDR1 MNHNS, CDR2 SASEGT. The CDR3 consists of 10 residues. In DNA form, the CDR3 reads TGTGCCAGCAGGGAAGATACGCAGTATTTT. This translates into CASREDTQYF.

The chain uses TRBV11-3 and TRBJ2-3; TRBD1 matches at 10 bases. Germline lookup yields CDR1 SGHNT and CDR2 YENEEA. This CDR3 spans 17 amino acids. Trimming took 5 bases from V and 6 from J; bases not matched to a gene: 14. The CDR3 sequence is CASSLRDRGGQADTQYF. The CDR3 coding sequence is TGTGCCAGCAGCCTCCGGGACAGGGGTGGGCAGGCGGATACGCAGTATTTT. Filled out from reference TRBV11-3 and TRBJ2-3, the complete variable domain reads EAGVVQSPRYKIIEKKQPVAFWCNPISGHNTLYWYLQNLGQGPELLIRYENEEAVDDSQLPKDRFSAERLKGVDSTLKIQPAELGDSAVYLCASSLRDRGGQADTQYFGPGTRLTVL.

The chain has TRBV6-4 and TRBJ2-5; a possible D gene is TRBD2 (6 bases). The germline gives CDR1 MRHNA, CDR2 SNTAGT. The ends were cut back, 5 bases at V and 5 bases at J, with 18 bases in the middle. The CDR3 runs to 15 residues. This CDR3 is CASSPAGGIGETQYF. CDR3 DNA sequence: TGTGCCAGCAGTCCTGCGGGCGGGATTGGGGAGACCCAGTACTTC.

This clone was seen just once. The chain is built from TRBV27 and TRBJ2-2; tentatively, D is TRBD1 (5 bases). The CDR3 spans 15 residues. Trimming pared 10 bases from V and 2 bases from J, leaving 17 bases between. The germline gives CDR1 MNHEY, CDR2 SMNVEV (reference sequence). The CDR3 sequence: CATKMWGRNTGELFF. CDR3 nucleotide sequence: TGTGCCACCAAAATGTGGGGCAGAAACACCGGGGAGCTGTTTTTT.

As to this clone: This may be a read error, as it is one base from a much larger clone. The chain combines TRBV29-1 with TRBJ1-4, with D tentatively TRBD1 (6 bases). This CDR3 spans 14 amino acids. From germline, CDR1 is SQVTM and CDR2 ANQGSEA. V was pared by 7 bases and J by 0 bases, with 12 bases between. CDR3 sequence: CSAADSATNEKLFF. The CDR3 nucleotides are TGCAGCGCTGCGGACAGTGCAACTAATGAAAAACTGTTTTTT.

This clone was seen only once. The chain combines TRBV7-2 with TRBJ2-3, with 11 positions matching TRBD2. The germline CDR1 and CDR2 sequences are SGHTA and FQGNSA. J was trimmed by 5 bases and V by 0 bases; bases with no gene match: 4. CDR3 length equals 16 residues. This CDR3 is CASSLATSGSGDTQYF. CDR3 nucleotides: TGTGCCAGCAGCTTAGCTACTAGCGGGAGTGGAGATACGCAGTATTTT. The complete variable domain, with remaining parts taken from reference TRBV7-2 and TRBJ2-3, reads GAGVSQSPSNKVTEKGKDVELRCDPISGHTALYWYRQSLGQGLEFLIYFQGNSAPDKSGLPSDRFSAERTGGSVSTLTIQRTQQEDSAVYLCASSLATSGSGDTQYFGPGTRLTVL.

This rearrangement joins TRBV30 to TRBJ2-2; D unresolved. Trimming took 0 bases from V and 1 from J, leaving 9 bases between them. CDR1 and CDR2 from the germline V gene are GTSNPN and SVGIG (reference sequence). The CDR3 runs 15 residues. The CDR3: CAWSVRPQNTGELFF. CDR3 nucleotides: TGTGCCTGGAGTGTAAGGCCCCAGAACACCGGGGAGCTGTTTTTT.

On this clone itself: Other DNA sequences in this specimen translate into the identical CDR3. The CDR3 sequence is CASSFGYQETQYF. The CDR3 region has the DNA TGTGCCAGCAGTTTCGGGTACCAAGAGACCCAGTACTTC. V and J are TRBV28 and TRBJ2-5; no clear D. V was shortened by 3 bases and J by 0 bases, with 5 bases between the two germline ends. CDR1 is MDHEN and CDR2 is SYDVKM in the germline V gene. This CDR3 region has 13 residues. Filled out from reference TRBV28 and TRBJ2-5, the complete variable domain reads DVKVTQSSRYLVKRTGEKVFLECVQDMDHENMFWYRQDPGLGLRLIYFSYDVKMKEKGDIPEGYSVSREKKERFSLILESASTNQTSMYLCASSFGYQETQYFGPGTRLLVL.

The gene calls are TRBV2 and TRBJ2-7, with TRBD1 as a possible D gene (6 bases). Trimming took off 4 bases at V and 7 bases at J, with 20 bases between the two ends. The germline V gene encodes CDR1 SNHLY and CDR2 FYNNEI. CDR3 size: 15 residues. The CDR3: CASSAPGHNPREQYF. As DNA, the CDR3 is TGTGCCAGCAGTGCCCCGGGACACAACCCGCGGGAGCAGTACTTC. The entire variable domain, with the rest obtained from reference TRBV2 and TRBJ2-7, is as follows: EPEVTQTPSHQVTQMGQEVILRCVPISNHLYFYWYRQILGQKVEFLVSFYNNEISEKSEIFDDQFSVERPDGSNFTLKIRSTKLEDSAMYFCASSAPGHNPREQYFGPGTRLTVT.

V gene TRBV13 combines with J gene TRBJ2-7, with a weak D call TRBD2 (5 bases). CDR1 PRHDT and CDR2 FYEKMQ come from the germline V gene (reference sequence). This CDR3 has 15 residues. V lost 4 bases, J lost 2 bases, and 15 bases lay in between. The CDR3 DNA follows: TGTGCCAGCAGCTCGGGGAGAGGTGTGGCCTACGAGCAGTACTTC. Encoded protein: CASSSGRGVAYEQYF.

The chain employs TRBV18 and TRBJ1-3; D gene unclear. The germline gives CDR1 KGHSH, CDR2 LQKENI. The CDR3 totals 17 residues. V lost 2 bases, J lost 0 bases, and 14 bases lay in between. In nucleotides, the CDR3 is TGTGCCAGCTCACCAGAACAGCTTGCGAGCTCTGGAAACACCATATATTTT. Its protein is CASSPEQLASSGNTIYF.

The chain joins TRBV28 to TRBJ2-3; D gene unclear. Germline CDR1 is MDHEN and CDR2 is SYDVKM. Deletions cut 6 bases from V and 1 base from J, with 17 bases between. The CDR3 contains 16 residues. The CDR3 here is CASSPTNGFGTDTQYF. The CDR3, as DNA: TGTGCCAGCAGCCCCACCAACGGGTTTGGCACAGATACGCAGTATTTT. Combining the CDR3 with reference TRBV28 and TRBJ2-3 gives the whole variable domain DVKVTQSSRYLVKRTGEKVFLECVQDMDHENMFWYRQDPGLGLRLIYFSYDVKMKEKGDIPEGYSVSREKKERFSLILESASTNQTSMYLCASSPTNGFGTDTQYFGPGTRLTVL.

The chain links TRBV4-2 to TRBJ2-1, with D hard to call. The V end lost 0 bases, the J end lost 7 bases, and 16 bases lay between the germline ends. Germline CDR1 reads LGHNA; CDR2 reads YNFKEQ. The CDR3 contains 16 residues. The CDR3 sequence: CASSQDGTAEYNEQFF. The CDR3 DNA follows: TGTGCCAGCAGCCAAGATGGAACCGCCGAGTATAATGAGCAGTTCTTC.

This chain uses TRBV5-6 with TRBJ2-7; maybe TRBD2 (6 bases). Germline CDR1 is SGHDT and CDR2 is YYEEEE. This CDR3 comprises 16 residues. The V end was cut by 0 bases, the J end by 6 bases, with 19 bases between. CDR3 DNA sequence: TGTGCCAGCAGCTTGGATCTACAGGCGGGATACCCCGAGCAGTACTTC. As protein: CASSLDLQAGYPEQYF.

The CDR3 DNA is TGCAGCGTTGACGCCGCGGACAACAATGAGCAGTTCTTC. It yields the protein CSVDAADNNEQFF. The chain has TRBV29-1 and TRBJ2-1; D is possibly TRBD1 (5 bases). CDR1 is SQVTM, CDR2 ANQGSEA, per germline. The CDR3 consists of 13 residues. V lost 3 bases, J lost 5 bases, and 11 bases lay in between.

CDR3 loop: CAWSLGAVGGGYTF. The CDR3 DNA is TGTGCCTGGAGCCTGGGGGCGGTCGGGGGTGGCTACACCTTC. The rearrangement joins TRBV30 to TRBJ1-2, with D perhaps TRBD1 (6 bases). V was clipped by 3 bases and J by 7 bases, with 18 bases between them. CDR3 length: 14 amino acids. Germline loops: CDR1 GTSNPN, CDR2 SVGIG (reference sequence).

The chain recombines TRBV5-1 with TRBJ1-3; D not resolved. Germline V lookup: CDR1 SGHRS, CDR2 YFSETQ. The CDR3 is 13 amino acids. The V end lost 0 bases, the J end lost 4 bases, and 5 bases lay between the germline ends. The CDR3 loop is CASSLAPGNTIYF. CDR3 nucleotides: TGCGCCAGCAGCTTGGCCCCGGGAAACACCATATATTTT.

The chain is built from TRBV6-5 and TRBJ1-4, with TRBD1 matching 8 bases. The V gene end was trimmed by 6 bases and the J gene end by 4 bases; junction bases not matched to a gene: 4. The CDR3 loop spans 14 amino acids. Germline values: CDR1 MNHEY, CDR2 SVGAGI. CDR3: CASSSGQDNEKLFF. CDR3 DNA: TGTGCCAGCAGCTCGGGACAGGATAATGAAAAACTGTTTTTT.

This chain connects TRBV11-2 to TRBJ2-7; TRBD2 aligns across 9 bases. The CDR3 runs to 16 residues. Germline V gene sequence: CDR1 SGHAT, CDR2 FQNNGV. V shed 1 base and J 4 bases; nucleotides not matched to a gene: 8. In DNA form, the CDR3 reads TGTGCCAGCAGCTTAGCCCCTAGCGGGACAAGTTACGAGCAGTACTTC. Protein product: CASSLAPSGTSYEQYF. The full variable domain, with the rest looked up from reference TRBV11-2 and TRBJ2-7, is EAGVAQSPRYKIIEKRQSVAFWCNPISGHATLYWYQQILGQGPKLLIQFQNNGVVDDSQLPKDRFSAERLKGVDSTLKIQPAKLEDSAVYLCASSLAPSGTSYEQYFGPGTRLTVT.

This clone was counted only a few times. The J gene is TRBJ1-1, the V gene TRBV30, with D possibly TRBD1 on 6 matching bases. CDR1 and CDR2 (germline): GTSNPN, SVGIG (reference sequence). This CDR3 region has 13 residues. V dropped 4 bases and J dropped 1 base, with 10 bases sitting between them. As DNA, the CDR3 is TGTGCCTGGAATCAGGGGACGAACACTGAAGCTTTCTTT. Translation gives CAWNQGTNTEAFF.